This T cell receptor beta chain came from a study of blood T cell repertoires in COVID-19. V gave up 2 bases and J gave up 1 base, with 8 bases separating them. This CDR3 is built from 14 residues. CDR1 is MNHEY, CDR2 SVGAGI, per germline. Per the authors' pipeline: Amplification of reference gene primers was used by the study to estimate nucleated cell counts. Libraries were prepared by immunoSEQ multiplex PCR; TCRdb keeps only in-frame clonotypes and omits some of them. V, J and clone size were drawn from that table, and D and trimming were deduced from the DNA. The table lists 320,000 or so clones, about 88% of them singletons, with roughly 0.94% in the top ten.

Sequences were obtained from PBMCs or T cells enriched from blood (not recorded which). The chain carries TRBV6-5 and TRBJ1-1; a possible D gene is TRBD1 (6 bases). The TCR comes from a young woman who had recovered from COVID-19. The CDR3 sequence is CASSYDRPNTEAFF. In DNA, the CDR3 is TGTGCCAGCAGTTACGACAGGCCGAACACTGAAGCTTTCTTT.